This T cell receptor beta chain was sequenced in a study of T cell clonotyping in hematopoietic cell transplantation. Study results and limitations: Recipient TCR diversity dropped after transplant; expanded clonotypes rose from day 30 to 180.

To note about this clone: The antigen is undetermined.

V was clipped by 3 bases and J by 10 bases, with 22 bases between them. The CDR3 runs 15 residues. Germline lookup yields CDR1 SGDLS and CDR2 YYNGEE. Sequencing used immunoSEQ multiplex PCR; TCRdb keeps in-frame clones, though not all of them. The table shows about 10,000 clones, with 93% occurring only once. The input for sequencing was PBMCs, taken 100 days after allogeneic stem cell transplant. This chain links TRBV9 with TRBJ1-1; D might be TRBD1 (5 bases). The source is a male patient aged 45 to 59 who had an allogeneic stem cell transplant from a related donor, so T cells may come from the graft donor. Some clones in this sample may be carry-over from other donors' samples. The CDR3 sequence is CASSAEWDAQFPAFF. The CDR3 DNA reads as TGTGCCAGCAGCGCTGAGTGGGACGCCCAATTTCCAGCTTTCTTT.